This TCR beta chain was recorded in a study of immune cell composition in non-small cell lung cancer (dated by TCRdb to the late 2010s). Study-wide context: Histologic subtype was assigned using H&E plus p63, CK5, Napsin A and TTF-1 immunohistochemistry, mainly lung adenocarcinoma or squamous cell carcinoma. The subtype comparisons left out a few tumour specimens with TCR-beta data because those specimens were rare histological subtypes. In supplementary cohort #1, which comprised about eleven lung adenocarcinoma cases, paired tumour/lung TCR-beta sequencing was performed and TIL populations were generated so that tumour reactivity could be assessed. Using Adaptive Biotechnologies, the researchers ran TCR-beta sequencing on 34 paired NSCLC tumour and non-adjacent lung specimens, along with around 25 tumour-only specimens.

A two-step multiplex PCR amplified TCR-beta CDR3 regions from genomic DNA, and the second step of the PCR added Illumina-compatible adaptors. TCR-beta immunosequencing was performed on an Illumina platform as a commercial immunoSEQ service. The study's processing was this. Repertoires were summarised by productive clonality and by Top 10 Clones, defined as the percentage of T-cell templates derived from the ten most frequent sequences. Values for productive clonality spanned 0 to 1, where a value of 1 indicated a monoclonal population. Tumour-associated clones were defined as sequences comprising at least 0.1% of tumour T-cell templates but absent from matched non-adjacent lung, identified via log10 scatter plots. Two-group comparisons used Student's t-tests, stages used ANOVA, and relationships used linear regression, analysed in GraphPad Prism7 and R. TCRdb carries this immuneACCESS record with in-frame sequences only. Its versions omit some clonotypes, under half of them owing to an unresolved V gene in the studies checked, with the rest unexplained. V and J calls and clone size are as listed in that table; D and trimming were resolved from the DNA. The sample table shows about 8,700 clones, and less than 80% are seen once. About 23% of the sample lies in the top ten.

Non-adjacent lung tissue from the same patient, taken as far from the tumour as possible and at least 3 cm away, was used for the normal lung samples. Genomic DNA was extracted with the QIAamp DNA kit from frozen aliquots of unsorted single-cell suspensions. Tissues arrived within 2 hours after resection and were immediately processed into single-cell suspensions. Tissue was broken up mechanically, digested enzymatically with DNase I, collagenase I and hyaluronidase for around 31 minutes at 37 degrees C, and then filtered and RBC-lysed. The full study reports these points: Nearly half of NSCLC cases had tumour-associated clones >0.5%, found in 33% of adenocarcinomas compared with approximately 76% of squamous carcinomas. The reactivity cohort contained only roughly 11 cases, and the tumour-reactive clones were not shown to have sequences in common with the dominant in vivo tumour-associated clones. No significant correlation was found between tumour TCR-beta clonality and smoking pack-years. In some ten adenocarcinoma cases, a strong correlation was found between maximal tumour-associated clone frequency and TIL tumour reactivity, whereas no such correlation was found between overall clonality and TIL tumour reactivity.

CDR1 and CDR2 (MNHEY, SVGAGI) derive from the germline V gene. V is cut by 6 bases and J by 7 bases, and the space between the germline ends is 15 bases. Counted from cysteine to phenylalanine, this CDR3 has 14 amino acids. Just CDR3 DNA is preserved here, 42 bases in frame from base 1. On this clone itself: It has no known antigen specificity. Within one base of it there is no much larger clone, and no base qualities were kept.

The TCR comes from a human donor with non-small cell lung cancer. The rearrangement joined TRBV6-5 to TRBJ1-4; possibly the D gene is TRBD1, per 6 matching bases. The material sequenced was non-adjacent lung tissue. The CDR3 region has the sequence CASRRAGVAEKLFF. The nucleotides read TGTGCCAGCAGGAGAGCAGGGGTTGCTGAAAAACTGTTTTTT.